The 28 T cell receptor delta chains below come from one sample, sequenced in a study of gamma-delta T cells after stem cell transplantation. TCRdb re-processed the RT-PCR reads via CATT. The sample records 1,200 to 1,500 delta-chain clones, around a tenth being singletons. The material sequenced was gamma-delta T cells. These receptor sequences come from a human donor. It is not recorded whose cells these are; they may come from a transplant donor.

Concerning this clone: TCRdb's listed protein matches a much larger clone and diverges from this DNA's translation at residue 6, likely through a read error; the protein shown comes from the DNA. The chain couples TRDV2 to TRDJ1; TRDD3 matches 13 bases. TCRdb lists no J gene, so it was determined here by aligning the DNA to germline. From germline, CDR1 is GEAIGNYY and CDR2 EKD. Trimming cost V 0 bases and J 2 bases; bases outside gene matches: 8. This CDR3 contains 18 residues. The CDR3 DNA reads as TGTGCCTGTGACACCCGAAAATTACTGGGGGATACGACCGATAAACTCATCTTT. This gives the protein CACDTRKLLGDTTDKLIF.

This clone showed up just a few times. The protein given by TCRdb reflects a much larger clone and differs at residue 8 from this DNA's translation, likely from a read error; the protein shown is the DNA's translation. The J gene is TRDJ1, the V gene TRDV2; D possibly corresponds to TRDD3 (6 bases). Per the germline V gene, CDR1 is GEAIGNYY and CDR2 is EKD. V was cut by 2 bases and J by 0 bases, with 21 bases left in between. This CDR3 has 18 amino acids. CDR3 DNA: TGTGCCTGTGACATAGTGGGGGTTACGCGATCTTACACCGATAAACTCATCTTT. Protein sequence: CACDIVGVTRSYTDKLIF.

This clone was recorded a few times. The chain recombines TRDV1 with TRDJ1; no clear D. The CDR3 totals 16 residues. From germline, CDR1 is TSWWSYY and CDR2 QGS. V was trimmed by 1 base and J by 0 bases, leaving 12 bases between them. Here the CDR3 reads CALGERLRSYTDKLIF. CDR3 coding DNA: TGTGCTCTTGGGGAACGACTTAGATCGTACACCGATAAACTCATCTTT.

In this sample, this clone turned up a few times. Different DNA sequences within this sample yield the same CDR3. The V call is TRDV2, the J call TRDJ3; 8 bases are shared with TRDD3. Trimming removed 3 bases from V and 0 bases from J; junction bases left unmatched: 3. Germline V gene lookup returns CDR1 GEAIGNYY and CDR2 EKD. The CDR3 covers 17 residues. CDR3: CACDPTGGSWDTRQMFF. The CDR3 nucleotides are TGTGCCTGTGACCCGACTGGGGGCTCCTGGGACACCCGACAGATGTTTTTC.

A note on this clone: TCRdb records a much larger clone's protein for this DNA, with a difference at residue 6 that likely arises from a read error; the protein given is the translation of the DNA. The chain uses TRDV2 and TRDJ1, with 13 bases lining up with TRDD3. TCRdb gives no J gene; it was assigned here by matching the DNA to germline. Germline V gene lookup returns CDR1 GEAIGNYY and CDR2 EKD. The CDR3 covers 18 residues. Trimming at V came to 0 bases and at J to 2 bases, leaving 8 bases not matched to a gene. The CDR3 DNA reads TGTGCCTGTGACACCATAAAATTACTGGGGGATACGACCGATAAACTCATCTTT. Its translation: CACDTIKLLGDTTDKLIF.

CDR3 sequence: CACDTDRTGGDAKLFF. In DNA, the CDR3 is TGTGCCTGTGACACTGACAGGACTGGGGGAGACGCAAAACTCTTCTTT. The V and J genes are TRDV2 and TRDJ2; 9 bases align to TRDD3. Here the J gene was assigned by germline matching of the DNA, as TCRdb has none. V lost 1 base to trimming and J lost 12 bases; unmatched junction nucleotides: 14. CDR1 and CDR2 from the germline V gene are GEAIGNYY and EKD. The CDR3 runs to 16 residues.

The CDR3 nucleotides are TGTGCCTCAGGGGACTCTACGACGACTGGGGGGATGGCCAACACCGATAAACTCATCTTT. It yields the protein CASGDSTTTGGMANTDKLIF. This chain joins TRDV3 and TRDJ1; 8 bases align to TRDD3. The J gene was not available in TCRdb and was assigned here by matching the DNA to germline segments. CDR1 and CDR2 (germline): TVYSNPD, GDNSRS (reference sequence). The CDR3 has 20 residues. Trimming removed 4 bases from V and 0 bases from J; junction bases left unmatched: 25.

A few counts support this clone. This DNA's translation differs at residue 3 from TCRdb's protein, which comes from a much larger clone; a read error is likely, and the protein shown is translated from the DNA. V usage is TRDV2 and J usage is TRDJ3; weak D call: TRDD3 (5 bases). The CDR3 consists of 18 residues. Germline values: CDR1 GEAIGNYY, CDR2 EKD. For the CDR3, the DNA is TGTGCCTATGACACCGGGATGACGAACTCCTGGGACACCCGACAGATGTTTTTC. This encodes CAYDTGMTNSWDTRQMFF.

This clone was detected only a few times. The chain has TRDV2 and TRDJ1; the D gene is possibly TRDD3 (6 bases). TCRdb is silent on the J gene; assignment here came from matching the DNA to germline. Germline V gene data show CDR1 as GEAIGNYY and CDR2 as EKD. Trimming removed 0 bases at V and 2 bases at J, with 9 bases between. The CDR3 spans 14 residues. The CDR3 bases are TGTGCCTGTGACACCTGGGGGGAGACCGATAAACTCATCTTT. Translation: CACDTWGETDKLIF.

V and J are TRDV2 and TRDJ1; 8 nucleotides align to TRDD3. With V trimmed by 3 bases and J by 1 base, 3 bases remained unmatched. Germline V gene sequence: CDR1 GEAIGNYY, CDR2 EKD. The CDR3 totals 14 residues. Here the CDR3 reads CACDELGGTDKLIF. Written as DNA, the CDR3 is TGTGCCTGTGACGAACTGGGGGGCACCGATAAACTCATCTTT.

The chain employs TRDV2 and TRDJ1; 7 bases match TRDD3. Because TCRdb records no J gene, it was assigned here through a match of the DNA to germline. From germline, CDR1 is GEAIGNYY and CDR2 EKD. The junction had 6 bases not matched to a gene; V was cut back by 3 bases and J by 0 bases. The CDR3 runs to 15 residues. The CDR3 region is CACDYRTGDTDKLIF. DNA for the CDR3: TGTGCCTGTGACTACAGGACTGGGGACACCGATAAACTCATCTTT.

In nucleotides, the CDR3 is TGTGCCTGTGACACCAGCTGTACTGGGGGACCAAACACCGATAAACTCATCTTT. Protein: CACDTSCTGGPNTDKLIF. The V and J genes are TRDV2 and TRDJ1, with TRDD3 matching 9 bases. TCRdb carries no J gene annotation; the J gene was assigned here by matching the DNA with germline. CDR1 is GEAIGNYY, CDR2 EKD, per germline. V shed 0 bases, J shed 0 bases, and the junction held 10 bases outside the gene matches. CDR3 length: 18 residues.

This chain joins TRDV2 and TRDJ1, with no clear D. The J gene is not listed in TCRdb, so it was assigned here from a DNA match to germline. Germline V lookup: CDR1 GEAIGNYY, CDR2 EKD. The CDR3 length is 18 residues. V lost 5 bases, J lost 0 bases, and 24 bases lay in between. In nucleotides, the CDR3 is TGTGCCTGTGGCACTAGACGGGAGGAGAAGGAGGACACCGATAAACTCATCTTT. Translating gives CACGTRREEKEDTDKLIF.

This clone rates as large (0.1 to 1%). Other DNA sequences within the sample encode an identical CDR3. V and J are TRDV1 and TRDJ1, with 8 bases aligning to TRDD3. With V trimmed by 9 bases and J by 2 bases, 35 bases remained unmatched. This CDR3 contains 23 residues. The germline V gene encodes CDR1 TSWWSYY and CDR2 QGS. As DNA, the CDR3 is TGTGCTCTGCCAGGGGACGGCCCCCTGCCGACCATGGGGGATCCCATCGAGACCGATAAACTCATCTTT. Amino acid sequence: CALPGDGPLPTMGDPIETDKLIF.

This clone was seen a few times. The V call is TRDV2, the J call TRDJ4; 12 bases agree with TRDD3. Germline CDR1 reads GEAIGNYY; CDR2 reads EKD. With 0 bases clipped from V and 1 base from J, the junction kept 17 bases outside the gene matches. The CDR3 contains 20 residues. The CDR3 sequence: CACDTVLPHPTGGYSRPLIF. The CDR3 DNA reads TGTGCCTGTGACACCGTCCTGCCTCACCCGACTGGGGGATACAGCAGACCCCTGATCTTT.

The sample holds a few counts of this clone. The CDR3: CACDTGTTTGGLYTDKLIF. CDR3 nucleotide sequence: TGTGCCTGTGACACCGGTACTACTACTGGGGGATTGTACACCGATAAACTCATCTTT. The chain links TRDV2 to TRDJ1, with TRDD3 matching 10 bases. Germline matching of the DNA provided the J gene here, since TCRdb leaves it blank. V dropped 0 bases and J dropped 0; count of bases not matched to a gene: 12. The CDR3 loop spans 19 amino acids. The germline CDR1 and CDR2 sequences are GEAIGNYY and EKD.

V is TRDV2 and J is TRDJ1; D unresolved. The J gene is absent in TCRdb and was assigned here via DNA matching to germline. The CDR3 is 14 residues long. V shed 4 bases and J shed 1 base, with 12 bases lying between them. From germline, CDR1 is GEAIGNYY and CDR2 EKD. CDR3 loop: CACDTIGATDKLIF. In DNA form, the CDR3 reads TGTGCCTGTGATACGATAGGGGCCACCGATAAACTCATCTTT.

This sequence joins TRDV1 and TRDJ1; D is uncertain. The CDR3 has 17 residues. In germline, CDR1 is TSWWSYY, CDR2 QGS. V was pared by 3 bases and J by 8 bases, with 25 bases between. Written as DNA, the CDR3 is TGTGCTCTTGGGGACTTACCTCGGGGCAAAAAGACAGGGAAACTCATCTTT. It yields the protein CALGDLPRGKKTGKLIF.

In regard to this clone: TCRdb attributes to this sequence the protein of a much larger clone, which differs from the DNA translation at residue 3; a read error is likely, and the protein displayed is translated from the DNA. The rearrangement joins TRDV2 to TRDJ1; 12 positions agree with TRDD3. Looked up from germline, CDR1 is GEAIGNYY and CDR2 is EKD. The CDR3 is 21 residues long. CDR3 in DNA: TGTGCCCGTGACACCGTCACTGGGGGATACAACGGGACTTCGTACACCGATAAACTCATCTTT. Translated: CARDTVTGGYNGTSYTDKLIF.

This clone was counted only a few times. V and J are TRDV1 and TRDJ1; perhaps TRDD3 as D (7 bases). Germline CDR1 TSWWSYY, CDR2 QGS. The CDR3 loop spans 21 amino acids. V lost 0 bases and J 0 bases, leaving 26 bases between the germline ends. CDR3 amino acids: CALGELRGPSLLGGYTDKLIF. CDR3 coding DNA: TGTGCTCTTGGGGAACTTCGGGGACCTTCCCTCCTAGGGGGATACACCGATAAACTCATCTTT.

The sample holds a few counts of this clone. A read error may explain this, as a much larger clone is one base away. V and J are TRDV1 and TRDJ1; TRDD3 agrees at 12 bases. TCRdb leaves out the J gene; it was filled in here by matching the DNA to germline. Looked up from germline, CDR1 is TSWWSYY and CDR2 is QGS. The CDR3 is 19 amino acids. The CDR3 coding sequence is TGTGCTATTGGGGAACTAGAGCCCCCCGACTGGGGGATACAGGATAAACTCATCTTT. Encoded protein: CAIGELEPPDWGIQDKLIF.

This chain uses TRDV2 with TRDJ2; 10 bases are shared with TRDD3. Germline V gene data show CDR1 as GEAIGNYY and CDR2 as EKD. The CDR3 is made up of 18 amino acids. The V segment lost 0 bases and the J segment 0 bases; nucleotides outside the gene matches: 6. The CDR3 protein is CACDTLGDKDSLTAQLFF. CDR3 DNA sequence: TGTGCCTGTGACACCCTGGGGGATAAGGACTCTTTGACAGCACAACTCTTCTTT.

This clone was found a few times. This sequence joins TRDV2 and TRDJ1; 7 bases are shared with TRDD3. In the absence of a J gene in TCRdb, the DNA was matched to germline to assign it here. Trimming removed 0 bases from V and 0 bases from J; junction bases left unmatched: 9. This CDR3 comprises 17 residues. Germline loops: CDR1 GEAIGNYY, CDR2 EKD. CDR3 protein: CACDTLGGVWDTDKLIF. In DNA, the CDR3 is TGTGCCTGTGACACCCTTGGGGGAGTTTGGGACACCGATAAACTCATCTTT.

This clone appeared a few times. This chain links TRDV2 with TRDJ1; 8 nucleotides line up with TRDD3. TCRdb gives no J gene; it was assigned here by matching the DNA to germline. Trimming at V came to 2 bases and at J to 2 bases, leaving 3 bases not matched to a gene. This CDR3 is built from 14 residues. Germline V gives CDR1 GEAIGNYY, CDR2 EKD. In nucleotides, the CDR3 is TGTGCCTGTGACAGTTTGGGGGATACCGATAAACTCATCTTT. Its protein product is CACDSLGDTDKLIF.

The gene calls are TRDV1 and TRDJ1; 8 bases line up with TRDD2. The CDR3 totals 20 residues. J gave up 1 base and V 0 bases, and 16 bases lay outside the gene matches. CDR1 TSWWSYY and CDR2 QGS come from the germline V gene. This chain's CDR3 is CALGELGVFLRGAPTDKLIF. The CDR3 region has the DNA TGTGCTCTTGGGGAACTAGGGGTCTTCCTACGCGGGGCTCCCACCGATAAACTCATCTTT.

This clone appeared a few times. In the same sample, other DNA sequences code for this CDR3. The DNA of the CDR3 is TGTGCTCTTGGGGAACAACGCCGCGGGGGAGAGGGGGACTTCACCGATAAACTCATCTTT. Translating it yields CALGEQRRGGEGDFTDKLIF. V and J are TRDV1 and TRDJ1, with a weak D call TRDD3 (6 bases). Germline V gene lookup returns CDR1 TSWWSYY and CDR2 QGS. V was cut by 1 base and J by 1 base, with 25 bases left in between. The CDR3 consists of 20 residues.

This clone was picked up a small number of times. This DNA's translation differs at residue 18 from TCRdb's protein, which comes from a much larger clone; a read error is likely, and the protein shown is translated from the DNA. The CDR3 sequence is CACDTVTGGYNGTSYTDRLIF. CDR3 sequence (DNA): TGTGCCTGTGACACCGTCACTGGGGGATACAACGGGACTTCGTACACCGATAGACTCATCTTT. J is TRDJ1 and V is TRDV2; TRDD3 matches at 12 bases. Germline assignment: CDR1 GEAIGNYY and CDR2 EKD. CDR3 size: 21 residues.

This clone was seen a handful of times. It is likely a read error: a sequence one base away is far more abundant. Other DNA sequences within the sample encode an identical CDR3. The CDR3 DNA follows: TGTGCCTGTGACACAGTAGGGGATCTGGCCTACACCGATAAACTCATCTTT. The encoded protein is CACDTVGDLAYTDKLIF. This chain links TRDV2 with TRDJ1; D might be TRDD3 (6 bases). V lost 1 base and J 0 bases, leaving 17 bases between the germline ends. This CDR3 contains 17 residues. The V gene's germline CDR1 is GEAIGNYY and CDR2 EKD.